What follows are 32 T cell receptor beta chains derived from one specimen sequenced in a study of blood T cell repertoires in COVID-19. Profiling relied on immunoSEQ multiplex PCR, and the TCRdb table lists in-frame clones only, not all of them. This table has about 120,000 clones, roughly 80% appearing once. The sample comprised peripheral blood. The receptors derive from a man aged 45 to 65 with acute or convalescent COVID-19.

This chain joins TRBV13 and TRBJ2-1; 7 bases line up with TRBD2. V shed 0 bases and J 3 bases; nucleotides not matched to a gene: 2. The CDR3 spans 15 residues. Germline V gene lookup returns CDR1 PRHDT and CDR2 FYEKMQ (reference sequence). CDR3 protein: CASSLGGGSYNEQFF. The CDR3 nucleotides read TGTGCCAGCAGCTTAGGGGGAGGGAGCTACAATGAGCAGTTCTTC.

J is TRBJ1-1 and V is TRBV20-1; D gene uncertain. This CDR3 comprises 8 residues. CDR1 and CDR2 (germline): DFQATT, SNEGSKA (reference sequence). The CDR3 is CSVSEAFF. The CDR3, as DNA: TGCAGCGTGAGTGAAGCTTTCTTT.

V is TRBV20-1 and J is TRBJ2-5, with a tentative D call TRBD1 (5 bases). The CDR3 sequence is 14 residues long. Germline V gene data show CDR1 as DFQATT and CDR2 as SNEGSKA (reference sequence). Trimming stripped 3 bases from V and 4 bases from J, with 15 bases between. The CDR3 nucleotides read TGCAGTGCTAGTGATACTGACAGATCAGAGACCCAGTACTTC. Amino acids: CSASDTDRSETQYF.

This clone was counted only a few times. This chain joins TRBV5-1 and TRBJ2-5; TRBD2 aligns across 12 bases. CDR1 is SGHRS and CDR2 is YFSETQ in the germline V gene. The trim removed 4 bases at V and 7 bases at J, leaving 11 bases unmatched. The length of the CDR3 is 16 residues. DNA for the CDR3: TGCGCCAGCAGCCTACTCCAGACTAGCGGGAGAGCGACCCAGTACTTC. Protein sequence: CASSLLQTSGRATQYF. Together with reference TRBV5-1 and TRBJ2-5, the CDR3 gives the full variable domain: KAGVTQTPRYLIKTRGQQVTLSCSPISGHRSVSWYQQTPGQGLQFLFEYFSETQRNKGNFPGRFSGRQFSNSRSEMNVSTLELGDSALYLCASSLLQTSGRATQYFGPGTRLLVL.

The chain employs TRBV27 and TRBJ1-1, with D perhaps TRBD1 (5 bases). The germline V gene has CDR1 MNHEY and CDR2 SMNVEV (reference sequence). The CDR3 is 15 amino acids. The V and J ends lost 5 bases and 3 bases respectively, with 16 bases between them. The CDR3 nucleotides read TGTGCCAGCAGTATAACGGGGGACTCACACACTGAAGCTTTCTTT. Residues: CASSITGDSHTEAFF.

This clone has only one observation. This chain uses TRBV5-1 with TRBJ2-1; 9 bases are a match to TRBD1. After removal of 0 bases from V and 3 bases from J, the junction contained 1 base not matched to a gene. CDR1 is SGHRS, CDR2 YFSETQ, per germline. This CDR3 is built from 15 residues. The CDR3 loop reads CASSLVGQGYNEQFF. The CDR3 region has the DNA TGCGCCAGCAGCTTGGTGGGACAGGGCTACAATGAGCAGTTCTTC.

V usage is TRBV6-5 and J usage is TRBJ1-6; 7 bases map to TRBD1. CDR1 MNHEY and CDR2 SVGAGI come from the germline V gene. CDR3 length equals 14 residues. Germline trimming cut 6 bases from V and 5 bases from J; bases unmatched to any gene: 4. CDR3 nucleotide sequence: TGTGCCAGCAGCTCGGGACAGCATAATTCACCCCTCCACTTT. It codes for CASSSGQHNSPLHF.

The V and J genes are TRBV19 and TRBJ2-3, with a tentative D call TRBD2 (6 bases). Germline V gene sequence: CDR1 LNHDA, CDR2 SQIVND (reference sequence). The CDR3 is 14 residues long. The V end lost 7 bases, the J end lost 3 bases, and 14 bases lay between the germline ends. The CDR3 region is CASKTGGGTDTQYF. For the CDR3, the DNA is TGTGCCAGTAAGACCGGTGGGGGGACAGATACGCAGTATTTT.

CDR3 sequence reads: CASSFRDRASTDTQYF. CDR3 nucleotide sequence: TGTGCCAGTAGTTTCCGGGACAGGGCTTCCACAGATACGCAGTATTTT. The chain combines TRBV19 with TRBJ2-3, with 9 nucleotides matching TRBD1. Germline V gene data show CDR1 as LNHDA and CDR2 as SQIVND (reference sequence). This CDR3 has 16 amino acids. V was clipped by 5 bases and J by 2 bases; unmatched bases: 8.

The J gene is TRBJ1-5, the V gene TRBV18; 7 nucleotides line up with TRBD1. This CDR3 has 18 amino acids. Germline assignment: CDR1 KGHSH and CDR2 LQKENI. With 3 bases clipped from V and 0 bases from J, the junction kept 11 bases outside the gene matches. CDR3 in amino acids: CASSPETGWPYSNQPQHF. The CDR3 nucleotides read TGTGCCAGCTCACCCGAGACAGGGTGGCCATATAGCAATCAGCCCCAGCATTTT.

The V call is TRBV6-5, the J call TRBJ2-5; 10 nucleotides match TRBD1. J was trimmed by 3 bases and V by 2 bases; bases with no gene match: 6. The CDR3 sequence is 16 residues long. Per the germline V gene, CDR1 is MNHEY and CDR2 is SVGAGI. The CDR3 sequence is CASSYPRTGGEETQYF. Here the CDR3 DNA reads TGTGCCAGCAGTTACCCGAGGACAGGGGGTGAAGAGACCCAGTACTTC.

This chain links TRBV20-1 with TRBJ2-5; 7 positions match TRBD2. Germline lookup yields CDR1 DFQATT and CDR2 SNEGSKA (reference sequence). After removal of 3 bases from V and 4 bases from J, the junction contained 8 bases not matched to a gene. This CDR3 has 14 amino acids. CDR3 nucleotides: TGCAGTGCTAGTAGGCGGGAGTTGGGAGAGACCCAGTACTTC. Translating gives CSASRRELGETQYF.

The chain couples TRBV19 to TRBJ1-2; TRBD1 matches 10 bases. V shed 6 bases and J 2 bases; nucleotides not matched to a gene: 9. Germline V lookup: CDR1 LNHDA, CDR2 SQIVND (reference sequence). There are 16 residues in the CDR3. The CDR3 here is CASSQIPGQGNYGYTF. The CDR3 nucleotides are TGTGCCAGTAGCCAAATACCGGGACAGGGGAACTATGGCTACACCTTC.

The chain carries TRBV9 and TRBJ1-2; D is possibly TRBD1 (5 bases). Germline loops: CDR1 SGDLS, CDR2 YYNGEE. The length of the CDR3 is 13 residues. The germline V and J ends were trimmed by 4 bases and 6 bases, with 13 bases remaining between them. CDR3 nucleotides: TGTGCCAGCAGCCCAGAGGTACAGGATGGCTACACCTTC. The encoded protein is CASSPEVQDGYTF.

The rearrangement links TRBV27 to TRBJ2-7, with 7 bases that match TRBD1. This CDR3 has 15 amino acids. V dropped 6 bases and J dropped 2; count of bases not matched to a gene: 10. Looked up from germline, CDR1 is MNHEY and CDR2 is SMNVEV (reference sequence). The CDR3: CASSHSGGNPYEQYF. For the CDR3, the DNA is TGTGCCAGCAGCCACTCAGGGGGAAACCCCTACGAGCAGTACTTC.

Here the CDR3 reads CASTLRRGGDNQPQHF. The CDR3 nucleotides are TGTGCCAGCACCCTCAGGCGGGGTGGGGACAATCAGCCCCAGCATTTT. The gene calls are TRBV28 and TRBJ1-5; D is unclear. Germline CDR1 reads MDHEN; CDR2 reads SYDVKM. The CDR3 has 16 residues. Trimming cost V 7 bases and J 3 bases, with 19 bases left between them.

CDR3 DNA sequence: TGTGCCACCAGTGATTTGCGGTTTGCGAGCACAGATACGCAGTATTTT. Amino acids: CATSDLRFASTDTQYF. The chain is built from TRBV24-1 and TRBJ2-3; unclear D gene. The CDR3 sequence is 16 residues long. Trimming left V 0 bases short and J 0 bases short, with 9 bases between. Germline V lookup: CDR1 KGHDR, CDR2 SFDVKD.

The CDR3 here is CASSSTGYEQYF. CDR3 sequence (DNA): TGTGCCAGCAGCTCGACGGGTTACGAGCAGTACTTC. The V call is TRBV2, the J call TRBJ2-7; D unresolved. The germline gives CDR1 SNHLY, CDR2 FYNNEI. The CDR3 has 12 amino acids. V was trimmed by 6 bases and J by 4 bases, leaving 10 bases between them.

The chain employs TRBV7-3 and TRBJ2-1, with D perhaps matching TRBD2 (5 bases). Germline V lookup: CDR1 SGHTA, CDR2 FQGTGA. This CDR3 spans 15 amino acids. Trimming left V 2 bases short and J 2 bases short, with 10 bases between. The CDR3 nucleotides read TGTGCCAGCAGCTTAGAGGGTCTACCCTACAATGAGCAGTTCTTC. Its translation: CASSLEGLPYNEQFF.

This sequence joins TRBV24-1 and TRBJ2-7; 8 bases align to TRBD2. The CDR3 has 14 amino acids. In germline, CDR1 is KGHDR, CDR2 SFDVKD. The junction had 5 bases not matched to a gene; V was cut back by 4 bases and J by 4 bases. This CDR3 is CATSDRTSWYEQYF. CDR3 sequence (DNA): TGTGCCACCAGTGACCGGACTAGCTGGTACGAGCAGTACTTC.

The chain has TRBV9 and TRBJ2-4; 7 bases are shared with TRBD1. V dropped 0 bases and J dropped 8; count of bases not matched to a gene: 8. Germline V lookup: CDR1 SGDLS, CDR2 YYNGEE. The length of the CDR3 is 15 residues. CDR3 DNA: TGTGCCAGCAGCGTAGCTTTAGGGGGCCTTGACATTCAGTACTTC. It encodes CASSVALGGLDIQYF.

The J gene is TRBJ1-4, the V gene TRBV6-6, with TRBD1 as a possible D gene (5 bases). V was pared by 8 bases and J by 7 bases, with 14 bases between. The CDR3 runs 13 residues. Germline V lookup: CDR1 MNHNY, CDR2 SVGAGI (reference sequence). The CDR3 region is CASGGVEGEKLFF. The CDR3 DNA reads as TGTGCCAGCGGGGGGGTCGAGGGTGAAAAACTGTTTTTT.

This clone was seen once. The chain recombines TRBV2 with TRBJ1-4, with 7 bases aligning to TRBD1. The V gene's germline CDR1 is SNHLY and CDR2 FYNNEI. The CDR3 is 16 amino acids. Germline trimming cut 6 bases from V and 3 bases from J; bases unmatched to any gene: 10. CDR3 DNA: TGTGCCAGCAGCAAATCGACAGGGAACCCTAATGAAAAACTGTTTTTT. The encoded protein is CASSKSTGNPNEKLFF.

The chain has TRBV5-1 and TRBJ2-7, with TRBD1 matching 8 bases. Germline loops: CDR1 SGHRS, CDR2 YFSETQ. CDR3 length equals 14 residues. J was trimmed by 4 bases and V by 3 bases; bases with no gene match: 6. CDR3 loop: CASSSADREYEQYF. CDR3 in DNA: TGCGCCAGCAGCTCTGCGGACAGGGAATACGAGCAGTACTTC.

This chain links TRBV9 with TRBJ1-2; perhaps TRBD1 as D (5 bases). Trimming took off 0 bases at V and 4 bases at J, with 10 bases between the two ends. CDR1 SGDLS and CDR2 YYNGEE come from the germline V gene. This CDR3 has 14 residues. CDR3 bases: TGTGCCAGCAGCGTAGGGGGGGAGGCCTATGGCTACACCTTC. Protein sequence: CASSVGGEAYGYTF.

This chain connects TRBV11-3 to TRBJ2-1; 9 nucleotides align to TRBD1. Trimming took 5 bases from V and 8 from J; bases not matched to a gene: 1. The CDR3 is 12 residues long. Germline V CDR1 and CDR2: SGHNT, YENEEA. CDR3 loop: CASSGTGHEQFF. The CDR3 nucleotides read TGTGCCAGCAGCGGGACAGGGCATGAGCAGTTCTTC.

The chain uses TRBV3-1 (or the pseudogene TRBV3-2) and TRBJ1-3; 7 bases map to TRBD1. Germline trimming cut 5 bases from V and 4 bases from J; bases unmatched to any gene: 14. Germline values: CDR1 LGHDT, CDR2 YNNKEL (reference sequence). The CDR3 consists of 17 residues. In DNA form, the CDR3 reads TGTGCCAGCAGCTCATCGACAGGGAGCTTAACCGGAAACACCATATATTTT. Its translation is CASSSSTGSLTGNTIYF.

The chain carries TRBV3-1 (or the pseudogene TRBV3-2) and TRBJ1-6; D uncertain. The CDR3 length is 15 residues. Germline V CDR1 and CDR2: LGHDT, YNNKEL (reference sequence). V was cut by 4 bases and J by 9 bases, with 16 bases left in between. The CDR3: CASSPPGREASPLHF. The CDR3 DNA reads TGTGCCAGCAGCCCCCCGGGGAGGGAAGCTTCACCCCTCCACTTT.

This sequence joins TRBV4-2 and TRBJ2-7, with D possibly TRBD1 on 5 matching bases. V lost 0 bases, J lost 0 bases, and 6 bases lay in between. The CDR3 is 14 residues long. CDR1 and CDR2 from the germline V gene are LGHNA and YNFKEQ. CDR3 region: CASSQDRGSYEQYF. As DNA, the CDR3 is TGTGCCAGCAGCCAAGATAGGGGCTCCTACGAGCAGTACTTC.

This clone appeared a single time. J is TRBJ2-5 and V is TRBV21-1; the table's D call of TRBD2 was not tested on the DNA. TRBV21-1 is noted as a pseudogene. CDR3 size: 13 residues. The CDR3 here is CASRARDQETQYF. The CDR3 DNA reads TGTGCCAGCAGGGCTCGGGACCAAGAGACCCAGTACTTC.

The V call is TRBV19, the J call TRBJ2-7, with 12 bases matching TRBD1. Losses at the gene ends were 6 bases for V and 7 bases for J; bases not matched to a gene: 10. Germline V gene lookup returns CDR1 LNHDA and CDR2 SQIVND (reference sequence). This CDR3 has 15 residues. CDR3 coding DNA: TGTGCCAGTAGCACCGGGACAGGGGGCGGAGGGGAGCAGTACTTC. Its translation is CASSTGTGGGGEQYF.

This clone was seen a few times. In the same sample, other DNA sequences code for this CDR3. The CDR3 is CASSSGQANYEQYF. Here the CDR3 DNA reads TGTGCCAGCAGCTCTGGACAGGCTAACTACGAGCAGTACTTC. The genes are TRBV5-5 and TRBJ2-7, with 7 bases aligning to TRBD1. The trim removed 3 bases at V and 3 bases at J, leaving 6 bases unmatched. Germline V gene sequence: CDR1 SGHKS, CDR2 YYEKEE (reference sequence). The CDR3 has 14 residues.